This T cell receptor beta chain was profiled in a study of response to subunit inactivated influenza vaccine. Regarding the study as a whole: Authors suggested each seasonal influenza vaccination recruits few new T cells.

Using its own MiXCR run on the RT-PCR reads, TCRdb lists one record per CDR3 protein. The repertoire holds around 570,000 distinct CDR3 sequences, about 7.6% seen once, with 10% to 15% in the top ten. This clonotype was seen many times. What it recognizes is unknown. This material consisted of PBMCs from blood, taken roughly 24 months after vaccination. The sequence was collected from a man between 45 and 75 years old who received an inactivated influenza vaccine.

Written as DNA, the CDR3 is TGTGCCAGCAGCTTAGACCCCGGTGAGCAGTTCTTC. Translation gives CASSLDPGEQFF. V is TRBV11-2 and J is TRBJ2-1; D is unclear. CDR1 is SGHAT, CDR2 FQNNGV, per germline. Trimming cost V 0 bases and J 9 bases, with 6 bases left between them. The CDR3 extends over 12 amino acids.